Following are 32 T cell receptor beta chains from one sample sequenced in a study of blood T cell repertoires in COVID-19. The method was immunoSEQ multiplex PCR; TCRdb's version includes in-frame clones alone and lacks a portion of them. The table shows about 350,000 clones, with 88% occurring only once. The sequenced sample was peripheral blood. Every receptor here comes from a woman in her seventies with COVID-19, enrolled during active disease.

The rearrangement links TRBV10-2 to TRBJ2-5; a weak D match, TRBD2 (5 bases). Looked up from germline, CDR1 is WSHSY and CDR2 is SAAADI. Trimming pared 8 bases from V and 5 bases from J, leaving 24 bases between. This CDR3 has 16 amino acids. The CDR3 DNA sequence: TGCGCCAGCGCTTCACCGGGGAATCGGGGATCTGAGACCCAGTACTTC. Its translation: CASASPGNRGSETQYF.

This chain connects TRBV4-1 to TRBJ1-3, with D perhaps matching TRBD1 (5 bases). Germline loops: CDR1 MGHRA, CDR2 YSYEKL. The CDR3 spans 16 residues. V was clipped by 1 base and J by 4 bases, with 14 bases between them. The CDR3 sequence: CASSQVKGTVGNTIYF. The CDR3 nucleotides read TGCGCCAGCAGCCAAGTAAAAGGGACTGTGGGAAACACCATATATTTT.

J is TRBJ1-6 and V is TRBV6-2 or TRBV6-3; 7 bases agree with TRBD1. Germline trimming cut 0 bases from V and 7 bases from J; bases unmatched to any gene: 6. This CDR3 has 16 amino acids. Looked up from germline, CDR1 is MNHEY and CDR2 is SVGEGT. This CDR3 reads CASSYSVRTGNSPLHF. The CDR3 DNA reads TGTGCCAGCAGTTACTCGGTTAGGACAGGAAATTCACCCCTCCACTTT.

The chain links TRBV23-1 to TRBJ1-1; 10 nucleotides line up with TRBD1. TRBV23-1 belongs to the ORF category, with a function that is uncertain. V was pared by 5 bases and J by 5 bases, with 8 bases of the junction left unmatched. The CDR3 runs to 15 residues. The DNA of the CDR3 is TGCGCCAGCAGTACTCTAGACAGGGGGCCAACTGAAGCTTTCTTT. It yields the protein CASSTLDRGPTEAFF.

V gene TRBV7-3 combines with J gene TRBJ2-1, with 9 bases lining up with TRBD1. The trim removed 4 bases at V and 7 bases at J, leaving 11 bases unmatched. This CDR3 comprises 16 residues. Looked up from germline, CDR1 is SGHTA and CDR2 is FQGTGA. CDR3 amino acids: CASSSRTGAILNEQFF. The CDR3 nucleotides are TGTGCCAGCAGCTCTCGGACAGGGGCAATCCTTAATGAGCAGTTCTTC.

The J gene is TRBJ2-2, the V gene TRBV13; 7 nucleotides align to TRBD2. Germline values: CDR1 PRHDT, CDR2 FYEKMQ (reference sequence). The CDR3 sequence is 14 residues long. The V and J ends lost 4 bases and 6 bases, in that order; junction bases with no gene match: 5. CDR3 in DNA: TGTGCCAGCAGCTCCGGACTAGTCGCCGGGGAGCTGTTTTTT. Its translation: CASSSGLVAGELFF.

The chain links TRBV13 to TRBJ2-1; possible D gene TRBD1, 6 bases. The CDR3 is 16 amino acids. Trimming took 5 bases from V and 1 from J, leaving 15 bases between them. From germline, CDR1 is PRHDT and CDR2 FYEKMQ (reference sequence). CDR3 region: CASSEGDVRSYNEQFF. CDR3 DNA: TGTGCCAGCAGCGAGGGGGACGTAAGGTCCTACAATGAGCAGTTCTTC.

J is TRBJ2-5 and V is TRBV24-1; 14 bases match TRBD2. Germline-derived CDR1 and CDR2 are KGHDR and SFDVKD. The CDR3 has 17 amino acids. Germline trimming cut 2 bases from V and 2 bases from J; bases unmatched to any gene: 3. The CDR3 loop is CATSDWTSGGLQETQYF. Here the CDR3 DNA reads TGTGCCACCAGTGATTGGACTAGCGGGGGGCTACAAGAGACCCAGTACTTC.

Here the CDR3 reads CASSRGQGREKLFF. CDR3 DNA: TGTGCCAGCAGCCGGGGACAGGGACGGGAAAAACTGTTTTTT. This sequence joins TRBV7-2 and TRBJ1-4, with 9 bases lining up with TRBD1. With V trimmed by 5 bases and J by 8 bases, 6 bases remained unmatched. The CDR3 has 14 residues. CDR1 and CDR2 (germline): SGHTA, FQGNSA.

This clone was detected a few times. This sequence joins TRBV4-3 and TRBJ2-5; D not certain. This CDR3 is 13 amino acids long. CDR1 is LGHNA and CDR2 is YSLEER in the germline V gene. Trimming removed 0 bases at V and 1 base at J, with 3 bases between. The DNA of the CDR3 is TGCGCCAGCAGCCAAGACTTCCAAGAGACCCAGTACTTC. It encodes CASSQDFQETQYF.

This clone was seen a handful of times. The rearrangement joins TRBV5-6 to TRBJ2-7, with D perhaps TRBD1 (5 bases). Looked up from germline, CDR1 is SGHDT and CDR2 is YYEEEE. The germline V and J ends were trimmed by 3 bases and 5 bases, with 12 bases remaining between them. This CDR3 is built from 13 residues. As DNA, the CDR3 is TGTGCCAGCAGCTCAAGGGTAGGGGACGAGCAGTACTTC. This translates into CASSSRVGDEQYF. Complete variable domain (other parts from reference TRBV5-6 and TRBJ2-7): DAGVTQSPTHLIKTRGQQVTLRCSPKSGHDTVSWYQQALGQGPQFIFQYYEEEERQRGNFPDRFSGHQFPNYSSELNVNALLLGDSALYLCASSSRVGDEQYFGPGTRLTVT.

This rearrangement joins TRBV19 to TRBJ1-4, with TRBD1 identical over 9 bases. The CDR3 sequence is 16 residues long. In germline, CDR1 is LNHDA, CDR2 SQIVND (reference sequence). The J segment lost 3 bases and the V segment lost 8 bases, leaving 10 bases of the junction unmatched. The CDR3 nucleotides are TGTGCCAGTCCAGCCCCTGGGACAGGGCCTAATGAAAAACTGTTTTTT. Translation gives CASPAPGTGPNEKLFF.

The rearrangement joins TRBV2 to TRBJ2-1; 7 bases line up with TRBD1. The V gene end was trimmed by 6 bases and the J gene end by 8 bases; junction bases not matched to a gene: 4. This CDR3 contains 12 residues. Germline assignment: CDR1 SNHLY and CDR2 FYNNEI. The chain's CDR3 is CASRDQGDEQFF. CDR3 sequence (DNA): TGTGCCAGCAGGGACCAGGGGGATGAGCAGTTCTTC.

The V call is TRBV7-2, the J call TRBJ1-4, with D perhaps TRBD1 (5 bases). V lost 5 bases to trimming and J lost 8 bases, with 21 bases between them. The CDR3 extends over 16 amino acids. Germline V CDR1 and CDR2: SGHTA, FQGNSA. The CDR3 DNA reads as TGTGCCAGCAGCCCCTGGGCAGGTACTCGGGGGGAAAAACTGTTTTTT. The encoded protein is CASSPWAGTRGEKLFF.

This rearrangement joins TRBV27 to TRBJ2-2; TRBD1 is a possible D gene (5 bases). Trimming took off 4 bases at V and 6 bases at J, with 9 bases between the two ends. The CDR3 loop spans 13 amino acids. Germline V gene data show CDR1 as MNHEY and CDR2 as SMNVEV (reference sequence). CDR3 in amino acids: CASSSPGPGELFF. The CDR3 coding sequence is TGTGCCAGCAGTTCGCCAGGGCCCGGGGAGCTGTTTTTT.

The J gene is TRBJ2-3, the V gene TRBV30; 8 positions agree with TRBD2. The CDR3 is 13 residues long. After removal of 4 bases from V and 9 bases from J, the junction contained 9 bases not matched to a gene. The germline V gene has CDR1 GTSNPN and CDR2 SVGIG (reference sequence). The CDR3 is CAWMVSGAGTQYF. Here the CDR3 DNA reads TGTGCCTGGATGGTTAGCGGGGCTGGGACGCAGTATTTT.

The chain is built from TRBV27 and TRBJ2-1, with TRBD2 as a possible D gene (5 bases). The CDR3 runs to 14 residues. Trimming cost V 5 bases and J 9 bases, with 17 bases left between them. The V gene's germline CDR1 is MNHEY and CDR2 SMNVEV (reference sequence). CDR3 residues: CASSRMASSGEQFF. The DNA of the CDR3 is TGTGCCAGCAGTCGTATGGCCTCGAGCGGTGAGCAGTTCTTC.

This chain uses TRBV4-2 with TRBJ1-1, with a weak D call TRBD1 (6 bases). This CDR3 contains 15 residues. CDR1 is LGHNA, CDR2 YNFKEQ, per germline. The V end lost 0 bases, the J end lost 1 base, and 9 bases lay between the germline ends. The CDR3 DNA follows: TGTGCCAGCAGCCAAGAGGGACAACAGAACACTGAAGCTTTCTTT. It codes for CASSQEGQQNTEAFF.

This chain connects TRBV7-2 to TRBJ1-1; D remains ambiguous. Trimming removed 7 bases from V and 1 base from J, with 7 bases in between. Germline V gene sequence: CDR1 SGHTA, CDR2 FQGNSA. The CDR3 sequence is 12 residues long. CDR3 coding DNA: TGTGCCAGCAACATGTGGAACACTGAAGCTTTCTTT. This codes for CASNMWNTEAFF.

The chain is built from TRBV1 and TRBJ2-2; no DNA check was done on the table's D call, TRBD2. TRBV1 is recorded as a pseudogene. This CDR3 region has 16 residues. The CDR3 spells CTSKMWGGRDTGELFF. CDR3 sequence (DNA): TGCACCAGCAAGATGTGGGGGGGCCGGGACACCGGGGAGCTGTTTTTT.

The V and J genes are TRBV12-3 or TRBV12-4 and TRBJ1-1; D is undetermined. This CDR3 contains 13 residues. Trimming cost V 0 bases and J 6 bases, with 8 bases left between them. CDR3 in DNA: TGTGCCAGCAGTTTAGCTCAGGCAGCTGAAGCTTTCTTT. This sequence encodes CASSLAQAAEAFF.

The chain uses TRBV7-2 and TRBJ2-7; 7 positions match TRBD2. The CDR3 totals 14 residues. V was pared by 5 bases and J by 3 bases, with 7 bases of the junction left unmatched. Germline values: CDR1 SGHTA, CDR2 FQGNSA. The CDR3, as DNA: TGTGCCAGCAGCCCTATGGGGGACTACTACGAGCAGTACTTC. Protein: CASSPMGDYYEQYF.

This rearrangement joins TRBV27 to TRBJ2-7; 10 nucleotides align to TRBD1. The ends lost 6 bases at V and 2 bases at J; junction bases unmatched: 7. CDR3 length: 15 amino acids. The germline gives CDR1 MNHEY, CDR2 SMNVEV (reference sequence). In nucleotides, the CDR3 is TGTGCCAGCAGCCCGAACGGACAGGGGGCCTACGAGCAGTACTTC. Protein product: CASSPNGQGAYEQYF.

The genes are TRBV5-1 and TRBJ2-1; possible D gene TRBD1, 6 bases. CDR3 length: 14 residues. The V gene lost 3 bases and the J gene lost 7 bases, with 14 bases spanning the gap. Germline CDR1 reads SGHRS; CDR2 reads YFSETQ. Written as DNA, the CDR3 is TGCGCCAGCAGCTCTGGACAGCCTGGGAATGAGCAGTTCTTC. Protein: CASSSGQPGNEQFF.

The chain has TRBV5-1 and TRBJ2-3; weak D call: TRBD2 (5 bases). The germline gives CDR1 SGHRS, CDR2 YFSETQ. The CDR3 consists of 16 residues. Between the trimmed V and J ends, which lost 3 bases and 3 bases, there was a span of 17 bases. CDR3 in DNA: TGCGCCAGCAGCTCCCGAAGAGGTGAGCGGACAGATACGCAGTATTTT. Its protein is CASSSRRGERTDTQYF.

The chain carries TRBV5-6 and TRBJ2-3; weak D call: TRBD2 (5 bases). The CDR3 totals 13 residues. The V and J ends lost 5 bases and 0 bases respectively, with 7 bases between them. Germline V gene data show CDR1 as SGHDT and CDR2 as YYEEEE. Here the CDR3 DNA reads TGTGCCAGCAGACTAGGGAGCACAGATACGCAGTATTTT. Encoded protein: CASRLGSTDTQYF. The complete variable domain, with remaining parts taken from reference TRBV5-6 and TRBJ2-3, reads DAGVTQSPTHLIKTRGQQVTLRCSPKSGHDTVSWYQQALGQGPQFIFQYYEEEERQRGNFPDRFSGHQFPNYSSELNVNALLLGDSALYLCASRLGSTDTQYFGPGTRLTVL.

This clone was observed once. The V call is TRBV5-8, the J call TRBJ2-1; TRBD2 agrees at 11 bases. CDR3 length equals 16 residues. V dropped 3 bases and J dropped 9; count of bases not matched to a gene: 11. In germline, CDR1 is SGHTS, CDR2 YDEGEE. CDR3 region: CASSSPGLADTGEQFF. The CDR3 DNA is TGTGCCAGCAGCTCACCGGGACTAGCGGATACGGGTGAGCAGTTCTTC.

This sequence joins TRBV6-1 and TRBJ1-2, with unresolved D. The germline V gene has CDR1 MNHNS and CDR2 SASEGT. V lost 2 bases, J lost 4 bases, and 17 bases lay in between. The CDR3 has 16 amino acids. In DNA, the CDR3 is TGTGCCAGCAGTGAATCGCCGGTCTACTATGCCTATGGCTACACCTTC. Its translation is CASSESPVYYAYGYTF.

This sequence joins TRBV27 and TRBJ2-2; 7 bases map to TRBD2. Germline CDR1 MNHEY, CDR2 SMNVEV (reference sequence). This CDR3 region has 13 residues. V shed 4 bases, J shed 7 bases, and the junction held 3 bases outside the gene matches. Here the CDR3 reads CASSSGGIGELFF. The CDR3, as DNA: TGTGCCAGCAGTTCCGGGGGGATCGGGGAGCTGTTTTTT.

The DNA for the CDR3 is TGTGCCAGCTCCTCGGGACACAGGAACTATGGCTACACCTTC. It translates to CASSSGHRNYGYTF. The chain recombines TRBV27 with TRBJ1-2; TRBD1 is a possible D gene (6 bases). Germline CDR1 reads MNHEY; CDR2 reads SMNVEV (reference sequence). This CDR3 has 14 residues. Trimming shortened V by 8 bases and J by 2 bases, and 15 bases separated the two germline ends.

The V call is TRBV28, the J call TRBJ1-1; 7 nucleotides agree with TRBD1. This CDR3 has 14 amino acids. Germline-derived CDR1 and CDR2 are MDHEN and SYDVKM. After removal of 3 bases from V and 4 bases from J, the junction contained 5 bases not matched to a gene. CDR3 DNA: TGTGCCAGCAGTTTTTACAGGGGACCCACTGAAGCTTTCTTT. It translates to CASSFYRGPTEAFF. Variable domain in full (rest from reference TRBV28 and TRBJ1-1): DVKVTQSSRYLVKRTGEKVFLECVQDMDHENMFWYRQDPGLGLRLIYFSYDVKMKEKGDIPEGYSVSREKKERFSLILESASTNQTSMYLCASSFYRGPTEAFFGQGTRLTVV.

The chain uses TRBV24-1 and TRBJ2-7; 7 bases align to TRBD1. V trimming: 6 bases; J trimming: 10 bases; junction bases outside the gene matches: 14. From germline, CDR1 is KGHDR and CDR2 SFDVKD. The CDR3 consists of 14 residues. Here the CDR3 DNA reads TGTGCCACCAGTCCAAAACCCCGGGACAGTGAACAGTACTTC. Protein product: CATSPKPRDSEQYF.